A single sample gave rise to the 9 T cell receptor beta chains below, sequenced in a study. MiXCR was run by TCRdb on the RT-PCR reads, yielding one entry per CDR3 protein. The repertoire has about 680,000 distinct CDR3 sequences, approximately 15% of them found once; the top ten carry about 3.6%. Material for sequencing was memory CD4+ T cells from blood. The receptors derive from a female donor in good health, serving as a healthy control.

This clonotype has ten or more counts. The rearrangement uses TRBV10-3 and TRBJ1-2, with 8 bases fitting TRBD1. CDR3 length equals 15 residues. Germline-derived CDR1 and CDR2 are ENHRY and SYGVKD. J was trimmed by 4 bases and V by 3 bases; bases with no gene match: 7. In nucleotides, the CDR3 is TGTGCCATCAGTGATGGACAGGGTGCGCGCTATGGCTACACCTTC. Translated, it gives CAISDGQGARYGYTF.

Many counts were recorded for this clonotype. The chain is built from TRBV20-1 and TRBJ2-5, with 10 nucleotides matching TRBD2. This CDR3 has 17 amino acids. Germline CDR1 is DFQATT and CDR2 is SNEGSKA (reference sequence). Trimming cost V 4 bases and J 2 bases; bases outside gene matches: 13. DNA of the CDR3: TGCAGTGCTAACCCCGTTAGCGGGGGGATTCTACAAGAGACCCAGTACTTC. Translated: CSANPVSGGILQETQYF.

This clonotype has a count of ten or more. The chain carries TRBV3-1 and TRBJ1-1, with no clear D. The germline V gene has CDR1 LGHDT and CDR2 YNNKEL (reference sequence). CDR3 length equals 14 residues. V lost 3 bases and J 1 base, leaving 9 bases between the germline ends. This chain's CDR3 is CASSQGGPNTEAFF. The CDR3 bases are TGTGCCAGCAGCCAGGGAGGACCGAACACTGAAGCTTTCTTT.

The gene calls are TRBV9 and TRBJ2-1; D is possibly TRBD1 (5 bases). In germline, CDR1 is SGDLS, CDR2 YYNGEE. This CDR3 spans 14 amino acids. V was cut by 0 bases and J by 8 bases, with 12 bases left in between. CDR3 sequence reads: CASSVVLGVDEQFF. CDR3 nucleotides: TGTGCCAGCAGCGTAGTATTAGGGGTCGATGAGCAGTTCTTC.

This clonotype was seen a few times. The chain joins TRBV10-2 to TRBJ1-5, with D possibly being TRBD1 (6 bases). Germline V gene lookup returns CDR1 WSHSY and CDR2 SAAADI. V was cut by 3 bases and J by 7 bases, with 16 bases left in between. This CDR3 is 15 amino acids long. The CDR3 here is CASSDVGGQRQPQHF. CDR3 nucleotide sequence: TGCGCCAGCAGTGACGTCGGGGGGCAGAGGCAGCCCCAGCATTTT.

V is TRBV5-1 and J is TRBJ2-3, with unresolved D. Looked up from germline, CDR1 is SGHRS and CDR2 is YFSETQ. The CDR3 length is 14 residues. The V and J ends lost 0 bases and 2 bases respectively, with 7 bases between them. The CDR3 region has the DNA TGCGCCAGCAGCTTGGAACAGATCACAGATACGCAGTATTTT. It encodes CASSLEQITDTQYF.

This clonotype was observed a handful of times. The chain combines TRBV7-9 with TRBJ2-2, with D unresolved. Germline CDR1 SEHNR, CDR2 FQNEAQ (reference sequence). The V end lost 5 bases, the J end lost 2 bases, and 9 bases lay between the germline ends. This CDR3 has 14 residues. The CDR3 protein is CASSRIANTGELFF. The CDR3 DNA reads TGTGCCAGCAGCCGGATAGCCAACACCGGGGAGCTGTTTTTT.

This clonotype was seen only a few times. This chain joins TRBV5-5 and TRBJ1-4; no firm D call. The CDR3 is 17 residues long. Trimming removed 5 bases at V and 3 bases at J, with 20 bases between. The germline CDR1 and CDR2 sequences are SGHKS and YYEKEE (reference sequence). The CDR3 protein is CASSYLGREAPNEKLFF. CDR3 nucleotides: TGTGCCAGCAGTTACTTGGGTCGGGAGGCACCTAATGAAAAACTGTTTTTT.

The chain uses TRBV7-9 and TRBJ1-3; tentatively, D is TRBD1 (5 bases). The CDR3 consists of 19 residues. V was shortened by 3 bases and J by 1 base, with 22 bases between the two germline ends. CDR1 is SEHNR and CDR2 is FQNEAQ in the germline V gene (reference sequence). CDR3 nucleotide sequence: TGTGCCAGCAGCTTTAAAGGGACGGCGTCTTTGACTTCTGGAAACACCATATATTTT. This gives the protein CASSFKGTASLTSGNTIYF.